This T cell receptor beta chain was retrieved from a study of response to subunit inactivated influenza vaccine. In TCRdb, the RT-PCR reads were re-called with MiXCR into one record per CDR3 protein. The sample carries 500,000 to 600,000 distinct CDR3 sequences, less than 10% recorded once. Regarding the study as a whole: The authors suggested that few new T cells are recruited per seasonal influenza vaccination.

This clonotype showed up just a few times. The antigen is not known. This CDR3 contains 16 residues. V gave up 7 bases and J gave up 3 bases; unmatched junction bases: 12. This TCR derives from a man between 50 and 69 years old who received an inactivated influenza vaccine. The sequenced sample was PBMCs from blood, obtained roughly 24 months after vaccination. This chain joins TRBV12-3 or TRBV12-4 and TRBJ2-1; 7 bases agree with TRBD2. The CDR3 here is CASTPRGGGFYNEQFF. The CDR3 DNA sequence: TGTGCCAGCACCCCGAGGGGCGGGGGATTCTACAATGAGCAGTTCTTC.